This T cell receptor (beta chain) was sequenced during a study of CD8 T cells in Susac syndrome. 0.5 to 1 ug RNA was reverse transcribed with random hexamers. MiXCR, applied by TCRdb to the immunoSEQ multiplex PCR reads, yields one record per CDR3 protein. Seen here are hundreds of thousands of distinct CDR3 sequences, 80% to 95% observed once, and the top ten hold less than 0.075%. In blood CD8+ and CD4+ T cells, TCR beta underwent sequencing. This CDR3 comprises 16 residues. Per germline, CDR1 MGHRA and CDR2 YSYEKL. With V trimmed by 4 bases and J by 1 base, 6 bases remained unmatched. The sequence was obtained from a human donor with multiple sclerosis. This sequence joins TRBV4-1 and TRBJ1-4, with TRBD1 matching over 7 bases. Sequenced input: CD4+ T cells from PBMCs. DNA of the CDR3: TGCGCCAGCAGCCGAGTAGGGACAGAAACTAATGAAAAACTGTTTTTT. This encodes CASSRVGTETNEKLFF.